The clone carrying this TCR beta chain was observed a handful of times. The target antigen is unknown. The entry originates in a study of glioma-infiltrating T cells. General study points: Tissue-blood divergence was below expectation in non-neoplastic patients, above in gliomas.

The germline gives CDR1 KGHSH, CDR2 LQKENI. CDR3 length equals 16 residues. V was cut by 1 base and J by 9 bases, with 19 bases left in between. Amplification of TCR alpha and beta CDR3 regions from RNA used iRepertoire nested multiplex PCR. One-step reverse transcription and amplification started from approximately 100-400 ng of tissue mRNA or PBMC total RNA. TCRdb re-called the multiplex PCR reads with MiXCR, one entry per CDR3 protein. The repertoire holds around 150,000 distinct CDR3 sequences, with 39% as singletons. The chain recombines TRBV18 with TRBJ2-1; D may be TRBD1 or TRBD2 (6 bases each). The receptor was isolated from a human donor with low-grade glioma or glioblastoma, undergoing nonglioma brain surgery, or in good health (not recorded which). Input material: glioma tissue, nonneoplastic brain tissue, or PBMCs (not recorded which). CDR3 DNA sequence: TGTGCCAGCTCACCACGGACAGTCCAGGGGAGGACTGAGCAGTTCTTC. Translating it yields CASSPRTVQGRTEQFF.